Listed here are 8 T cell receptor beta chains from one sample, sequenced in a study of breast tumors, draining lymph nodes, adjacent tissues. Samples came from axillary lymph nodes draining the breast cancer. TCRdb reanalysed the multiplex PCR reads using MiXCR and keeps one entry per CDR3 protein. The sample contains about 180,000 distinct CDR3 sequences, approximately 30% of which appear only once. Sequenced material: axillary lymph node tissue. Receptors originate from a female donor with breast cancer. Some clones in this sample may be carry-over from other donors' samples.

This clonotype occurred a few times. The chain joins TRBV6-5 to TRBJ1-1; the D is unclear. Trimming cost V 4 bases and J 4 bases, with 4 bases left between them. CDR3 length: 11 amino acids. CDR1 and CDR2 from the germline V gene are MNHEY and SVGAGI. CDR3 region: CASSFGTEAFF. As DNA, the CDR3 is TGTGCCAGCAGTTTTGGCACTGAAGCTTTCTTT.

This clonotype was counted at least ten times. The chain uses TRBV25-1 and TRBJ2-3; 8 bases map to TRBD2. CDR1 is MGHDK and CDR2 is SYGVNS in the germline V gene. V shed 8 bases and J 6 bases; nucleotides not matched to a gene: 7. The CDR3 is 13 amino acids. The CDR3 DNA follows: TGTGCCAGCGATTTCGGGGGGGGCGATACGCAGTATTTT. Translating it yields CASDFGGGDTQYF.

Comments on this clonotype: Its ends do not fully match the called genes, so a read error is possible. The J gene is TRBJ1-2, the V gene TRBV5-6, with D perhaps TRBD1 (6 bases). The germline V gene has CDR1 SGHDT and CDR2 YYEEEE. This CDR3 is 14 amino acids long. This CDR3 is CASSLRQATYGFTF. In DNA form, the CDR3 reads TGTGCCAGCAGCTTGAGACAGGCAACTTATGGCTTCACCTTC.

This clonotype was counted at least ten times. The chain links TRBV18 to TRBJ2-3; the D gene is possibly TRBD2 (5 bases). The CDR3 is 14 amino acids. Germline loops: CDR1 KGHSH, CDR2 LQKENI. Trimming removed 4 bases at V and 5 bases at J, with 13 bases between. The CDR3 protein is CASSQASRRDTQYF. CDR3 DNA sequence: TGTGCCAGCTCACAGGCTAGCCGCCGAGATACGCAGTATTTT.

This clonotype has at least ten counts. J is TRBJ2-7 and V is TRBV5-1; no clear D gene. The germline V gene encodes CDR1 SGHRS and CDR2 YFSETQ. Trimming took 2 bases from V and 2 from J, leaving 8 bases between them. CDR3 size: 13 residues. The CDR3 DNA reads TGCGCCAGCAGCTTCTCCAGCCCCTACGAGCAGTACTTC. Amino acids: CASSFSSPYEQYF. Complete variable domain (other parts from reference TRBV5-1 and TRBJ2-7): KAGVTQTPRYLIKTRGQQVTLSCSPISGHRSVSWYQQTPGQGLQFLFEYFSETQRNKGNFPGRFSGRQFSNSRSEMNVSTLELGDSALYLCASSFSSPYEQYFGPGTRLTVT.

The V gene is TRBV6-5, the J gene TRBJ1-5; 7 nucleotides line up with TRBD1. The CDR3 length is 18 residues. V dropped 5 bases and J dropped 0; count of bases not matched to a gene: 13. Germline-derived CDR1 and CDR2 are MNHEY and SVGAGI. The CDR3 region has the DNA TGTGCCAGCAGTCAGGAGCAGGGGGGGGGGGCTAGCAATCAGCCCCAGCATTTT. Residues: CASSQEQGGGASNQPQHF.

This clonotype was observed at least ten times. The chain links TRBV2 to TRBJ2-5, with TRBD1 matching 11 bases. Unmatched junction bases numbered 16, after V lost 6 bases and J lost 4 bases. The CDR3 sequence is 18 residues long. The germline V gene has CDR1 SNHLY and CDR2 FYNNEI. The CDR3 coding sequence is TGTGCCAGCAGCGGGGTCTGGACAGGGGGCGGTCGAGGAGAGACCCAGTACTTC. Protein: CASSGVWTGGGRGETQYF.

There are many counts of this clonotype. The DNA of the CDR3 is TGTGCCAGCAGCAAACTCCCGGGACTAGCGGGAGGAAGCACAGATACGCAGTATTTT. This sequence encodes CASSKLPGLAGGSTDTQYF. The chain couples TRBV4-2 to TRBJ2-3, with 15 bases identical to TRBD2. Germline CDR1 and CDR2: LGHNA and YNFKEQ. Losses at the gene ends were 5 bases for V and 0 bases for J; bases not matched to a gene: 9. The CDR3 loop spans 19 amino acids.